Listed below are T cell receptor beta chains from one sample, sequenced in a study of blood T cells in healthy people across ages. Each CDR3 protein is one row after TCRdb ran MiXCR on the 5' RACE reads. The sample has 750,000 or so distinct CDR3 sequences; approximately 25% are singletons. These data are also associated with another study on T cells of mothers and their children.

The sequenced material came from blood. These receptors came from a boy aged 5-17 years in good health. Both conserved end residues are part of each CDR3. A D gene is named only where the DNA matches it firmly. Clone size is given for some rows only: seen once, a few or many times, or a class if the clone is expanded.

J gene,clone size,D gene,CDR3 length,V gene,CDR3 protein,CDR3 DNA
TRBJ1-1,-,-,14,TRBV7-6,CASRPLGANTEAFF,TGTGCCAGCAGGCCCTTGGGGGCGAACACCGAAGCTTTCTTT
TRBJ2-5,few,-,12,TRBV6-6,CASTGVQETQYF,TGTGCCAGCACAGGGGTGCAAGAGACCCAGTACTTC
TRBJ2-5,few,-,14,TRBV14,CASSQVGGKETQYF,TGTGCCAGCAGCCAAGTAGGGGGGAAAGAGACCCAGTACTTC
TRBJ2-6,-,-,14,TRBV12-3/TRBV12-4,CASSFGGGANVLTF,TGTGCCAGCAGTTTTGGGGGTGGGGCCAACGTCCTGACTTTC
TRBJ2-7,few,-,15,TRBV6-2/TRBV6-3,CASSYRGSDPYEQYF,TGTGCCAGCAGTTATCGGGGAAGTGACCCCTACGAGCAGTACTTC
TRBJ2-7,-,-,14,TRBV4-1,CASSQIYDSYEQYF,TGCGCCAGCAGCCAAATCTACGACTCCTACGAGCAGTACTTC
TRBJ2-1,few,-,14,TRBV7-2,CASTSYGPGNEQFF,TGTGCCAGCACCTCTTACGGGCCAGGCAATGAGCAGTTCTTC
TRBJ1-2,-,-,15,TRBV7-2,CASSLIGGSNYGYTF,TGTGCCAGCAGCTTAATCGGGGGGTCCAACTATGGCTACACCTTC
TRBJ2-1,few,TRBD2,14,TRBV7-2,CASSSSGQYNEQFF,TGTGCCAGCAGTAGTAGCGGGCAGTACAATGAGCAGTTCTTC
TRBJ1-1,few,TRBD1,14,TRBV2,CASSVTRTGGDAFF,TGTGCCAGCAGCGTAACCAGGACAGGGGGCGACGCTTTCTTT
TRBJ1-2,-,TRBD1,15,TRBV7-2,CASSLGQGHNYGYTF,TGTGCCAGCAGCTTAGGACAGGGCCATAACTATGGCTACACCTTC
TRBJ2-5,few,TRBD1,14,TRBV7-2,CASSMGQGDGTQYF,TGTGCCAGCAGCATGGGACAGGGGGACGGGACCCAGTACTTC
TRBJ1-4,few,TRBD1,17,TRBV19,CASSMSDRVSLNEKLFF,TGTGCCAGTAGTATGTCGGACAGGGTCTCGCTCAACGAAAAACTGTTTTTT
TRBJ2-4,few,TRBD1,15,TRBV7-9,CASSLAQGAIDIQYF,TGTGCCAGCAGCTTAGCGCAGGGGGCGATAGACATTCAGTACTTC
TRBJ2-2,few,-,12,TRBV5-6,CASSLAARELFF,TGTGCCAGCAGCTTGGCCGCAAGGGAGCTGTTTTTT
TRBJ2-7,-,-,13,TRBV7-9,CASSPAGHYEQYF,TGTGCCAGCAGCCCTGCGGGACACTACGAGCAGTACTTC
TRBJ2-5,few,-,16,TRBV4-2,CASSQDWSLPGETQYF,TGTGCCAGCAGCCAAGATTGGTCTCTACCAGGAGAGACCCAGTACTTC
TRBJ1-1,-,-,16,TRBV20-1,CSAKLVLGASNTEAFF,TGCAGTGCCAAACTGGTCCTAGGGGCATCGAACACTGAAGCTTTCTTT
TRBJ2-1,-,-,16,TRBV5-1,CASSLVVQGSYNEQFF,TGCGCCAGCAGCTTGGTTGTGCAGGGGTCCTACAATGAGCAGTTCTTC
TRBJ2-7,few,-,12,TRBV29-1,CSVEKGDYEQYF,TGCAGCGTTGAAAAGGGGGACTACGAGCAGTACTTC
TRBJ2-7,-,TRBD1,14,TRBV19,CASSITGGPYEQYF,TGTGCCAGTAGTATCACAGGGGGACCTTACGAGCAGTACTTC
TRBJ1-2,once,-,10,TRBV20-1,CSLFRDGYNF,TGCAGCTTATTCAGGGATGGCTACAACTTC
TRBJ2-5,-,-,15,TRBV3-1,CASSQDYLRDGTQYF,TGTGCCAGCAGCCAAGACTACCTTAGGGATGGGACCCAGTACTTC
TRBJ2-5,-,-,13,TRBV4-3,CASSQDRWGTQYF,TGCGCCAGCAGCCAAGATCGTTGGGGGACCCAGTACTTC
TRBJ2-3,-,TRBD2,16,TRBV20-1,CSASWLAGGTTDTQYF,TGCAGTGCTTCCTGGCTAGCGGGAGGTACCACAGATACGCAGTATTTT
TRBJ1-2,-,-,12,TRBV28,CASRDEGNGYTF,TGTGCCAGCAGAGACGAAGGAAATGGCTACACCTTC
TRBJ2-1,many,-,11,TRBV2,CASSEGNEQFF,TGTGCCAGCAGTGAGGGAAATGAGCAGTTCTTC
TRBJ2-7,-,-,11,TRBV28,CASSLPDEQYF,TGTGCCAGCAGTTTACCCGACGAGCAGTACTTC
TRBJ2-2,-,-,16,TRBV3-1,CASSQELWGFTGELFF,TGTGCCAGCAGCCAAGAATTATGGGGGTTCACCGGGGAGCTGTTTTTT
TRBJ2-1,-,TRBD2,15,TRBV12-3/TRBV12-4,CASTTSGSPYNEQFF,TGTGCCAGCACTACTAGCGGGAGTCCCTACAATGAGCAGTTCTTC
TRBJ2-1,-,-,13,TRBV28,CASSFPPLNEQFF,TGTGCCAGCAGTTTCCCGCCCCTCAATGAGCAGTTCTTC
TRBJ2-1,-,TRBD2,16,TRBV3-1,CASSQVLREGLNEQFF,TGTGCCAGCAGCCAAGTTTTGCGGGAGGGCCTCAATGAGCAGTTCTTC
TRBJ2-3,few,-,12,TRBV28,CASSLPHDTQYF,TGTGCCAGCAGTTTACCACATGATACGCAGTATTTT
TRBJ1-1,-,TRBD1,14,TRBV20-1,CSALDRVMNTEAFF,TGCAGTGCTTTGGACAGGGTAATGAACACTGAAGCTTTCTTT
TRBJ2-7,-,TRBD2,14,TRBV19,CASSGAGGALEQYF,TGTGCCAGTAGTGGTGCGGGGGGGGCCCTCGAGCAGTACTTC
TRBJ2-5,few,-,14,TRBV11-2,CASSLGLRGETQYF,TGTGCCAGCAGCTTAGGCCTGAGGGGAGAGACCCAGTACTTC
TRBJ1-5,-,-,17,TRBV9,CASSVGPSRGRNQPQHF,TGTGCCAGCAGCGTAGGCCCCTCCCGTGGACGCAATCAGCCCCAGCATTTT
TRBJ2-5,-,-,12,TRBV2,CASSDLVETQYF,TGTGCCAGCAGTGATTTGGTCGAGACCCAGTACTTC
TRBJ2-7,-,-,15,TRBV19,CASSNLPGSSYEQYF,TGTGCCAGTAGTAACCTTCCGGGGAGCTCCTACGAGCAGTACTTC
TRBJ1-5,-,-,21,TRBV6-2/TRBV6-3,CASTPSSLSRLTVRNNQPQHF,TGTGCCAGCACCCCATCATCCCTAAGCCGGTTAACCGTTCGTAACAATCAGCCCCAGCATTTT
TRBJ1-4,few,TRBD1,15,TRBV11-3,CASSPNDRVGEKLFF,TGTGCCAGCAGCCCCAACGACAGGGTTGGTGAAAAACTGTTTTTT
TRBJ1-2,few,-,16,TRBV15,CATSPRTQGPNYGYTF,TGTGCCACCAGCCCTCGGACTCAGGGGCCCAACTATGGCTACACCTTC
TRBJ2-3,once,TRBD2,14,TRBV29-1,CSFASGSNTDTQYF,TGCAGCTTTGCTAGCGGGAGTAACACAGATACGCAGTATTTT
TRBJ1-1,-,TRBD1,13,TRBV7-6,CASSTNGGDRAFF,TGTGCCAGCAGCACGAATGGAGGGGACAGGGCTTTCTTT
TRBJ2-1,-,-,15,TRBV7-9,CASSLGVGLRNEQLF,TGTGCCAGCAGCTTAGGTGTGGGACTCAGAAATGAGCAGCTCTTC
TRBJ2-1,-,-,13,TRBV7-2,CASSFDEYNEQFF,TGTGCCAGCAGCTTCGACGAGTACAATGAGCAGTTCTTC
TRBJ2-3,few,-,15,TRBV4-3,CASSQDSAQSDTQYF,TGCGCCAGCAGCCAAGATTCCGCACAGTCAGATACGCAGTATTTT
TRBJ2-7,-,TRBD1,15,TRBV20-1,CSATTPGQSSYEQYF,TGCAGTGCTACCACCCCGGGACAGAGCTCCTACGAGCAGTACTTC
TRBJ1-4,few,TRBD1,14,TRBV15,CATSSYPGGEFLFF,TGTGCCACCAGCAGCTACCCAGGGGGCGAATTTCTGTTTTTT
TRBJ2-1,few,-,12,TRBV29-1,CSVEDYPNEQFF,TGCAGCGTTGAAGATTATCCTAATGAGCAGTTCTTC
TRBJ2-1,many,TRBD2,13,TRBV5-1,CASSFGGDNEQFF,TGCGCCAGCAGCTTCGGGGGGGACAATGAGCAGTTCTTC
TRBJ1-4,-,-,18,TRBV11-1,CASSSRGTWNSTSEKLFF,TGTGCCAGCAGCTCCAGAGGGACGTGGAACTCAACTAGTGAAAAACTGTTTTTT
TRBJ2-2,many,-,13,TRBV2,CASSEVRAGELFF,TGTGCCAGCAGTGAAGTTCGGGCCGGGGAGCTGTTTTTT
TRBJ1-4,many,-,13,TRBV13,CASSLGPNEKLFF,TGTGCCAGCAGCTTAGGGCCTAATGAAAAACTGTTTTTT